This TCR beta chain originates from a study of tumor-infiltrating T cells and Merkel cell polyomavirus (dated by TCRdb to 2015 to 2018). About the investigation overall: In Merkel cell carcinoma patients, the study investigated CD8+ T cells specific for the Merkel cell polyomavirus KLL epitope. Across the study, one tumor sample was a frozen nodal tumor digest and one was a flash-frozen core biopsy of a metastasis. In roughly 15 samples, TRB sequencing was done on KLL-tetramer-sorted cells from blood or tumor-infiltrating lymphocytes, along with about 13 matched whole-tumor samples. Patient treatments varied, were not standardized, and included chemotherapy, radiation and immunotherapies. The majority of whole-tumor samples consisted of approximately 23-micron curls cut from formalin-fixed, paraffin-embedded tissue blocks. Disease stage at presentation varied among the patients, and patient follow-up lasted a median of about 2.5 years, ranging from about 1.1 to 6.0 years. General conclusions and limits of the study: Because the study covered only a single viral epitope, T cells targeting other Merkel cell polyomavirus epitopes were not captured. Significantly improved MCC-specific survival was associated with a higher fraction of KLL-specific T cells within tumors (roughly 1.9-20% versus about 0-0.15%). One limitation of the study is the small sample size (n ≈ twelve patients). KLL-specific TRB repertoires were found to be diverse and largely private, with only one public clonotype, shared by two patients, identified among around 400 unique sequences. A significant MCC-specific survival advantage (P = 0.0051) was associated with a greater number of unique KLL-specific clonotypes in tumors (roughly 5-108 vs 0-3).

A word on this clone: The antigen it recognizes is unknown. Qualities for individual bases were not recorded, and no much larger clone is one base off.

CDR1 MNHNS and CDR2 SASEGT were looked up in the germline V gene. Reading from cysteine to phenylalanine, the CDR3 counts 14 amino acids. Kept here is only the CDR3 DNA, which spans 42 bases and is read in frame from base 1. V is shortened by 7 bases, J by 0 bases, and the region joining them spans 12 bases. Libraries were constructed by the immunoSEQ multiplex PCR assay. Adaptive Biotechnologies (Seattle, WA) carried out genomic DNA extraction, TRB sequencing and normalization. The paper's processing steps were these. Clonality was calculated as one minus the Shannon entropy of productive TRB sequences, normalized by log2 of unique productive sequences. KLL-specific clonotypes in tumors were identified by matching TCRbeta CDR3 amino acid sequences to those from the tetramer-sorted sample of each patient. Drawn from immuneACCESS, this table holds only the in-frame rearrangements with V and J called that TCRdb kept. Clones are partly lost; checked studies trace under half to an unresolved V gene and leave the rest unexplained. That table is the source of V, J and clone size, and D and trimming were worked out from the DNA. Present in this sample are about 25,000 clones, 87% of which were seen just once. The ten largest clones take up around 2.5% of the sample.

Robust positive staining for Merkel cell polyomavirus Large T antigen was observed by immunohistochemistry in the tumors of all patients. The study included more than ten Merkel cell carcinoma patients whose blood and/or cultured TIL contained robust KLL-tetramer+ populations exceeding 0.04% of CD8+ T cells. Every patient was Caucasian, and patient ages ranged from roughly 45 to 85 years, with a median of roughly 60 years. Lymph node tumors were analyzed for patients with unknown primaries who presented with nodal disease, or when there was not enough primary tissue. Input material: lymph node tissue. Recombination connected TRBV6-1 to TRBJ1-1, with TRBD1 perhaps the D gene, on 5 matching bases. This receptor was taken from a man between 50 and 59 years old with Merkel cell carcinoma. The CDR3 loop reads CASTPTAMNTEAFF. Read as DNA, the sequence is TGTGCCAGCACCCCGACAGCGATGAACACTGAAGCTTTCTTT.